A selection of T cell receptor beta chains follows, all from one sample in a study of shared clonotypes between healthy human individuals. Clones were read by immunoSEQ multiplex PCR, and TCRdb kept only the in-frame ones, dropping some. The sample lists about 95,000 clones, around two thirds occurring once. Input material: memory CD8+ T cells sorted from blood. These receptors were taken from a man aged 25-40 years in good health. Both conserved end residues are part of each CDR3. A D gene is named only where the DNA matches it firmly. Size is stated for part of the rows, as once, few or many counts, or as a class when the clone is expanded.

clone_size j_call d_call v_call cdr3_aa cdr3_nt
once TRBJ2-7 . TRBV5-1 CASSGSGTLTEQYF TGCGCCAGCAGCGGGAGCGGCACCCTTACCGAGCAGTACTTC
. TRBJ2-2 . TRBV2 CASSPGENTGELFF TGTGCCAGCAGTCCGGGAGAAAACACCGGGGAGCTGTTTTTT
. TRBJ2-3 . TRBV27 CASSFSRTDTQYF TGTGCCAGCAGTTTTTCCCGCACAGATACGCAGTATTTT
. TRBJ1-3 . TRBV27 CASSLGPSGNTIYF TGTGCCAGCAGTTTGGGTCCCTCTGGAAACACCATATATTTT
. TRBJ2-7 . TRBV7-9 CASSSSGTPGGEQYF TGTGCCAGCAGCTCCTCCGGCACACCGGGCGGCGAGCAGTACTTC
. TRBJ2-1 . TRBV19 CASSIRVGVLNEQFF TGTGCCAGTAGTATTAGGGTAGGGGTCTTGAATGAGCAGTTCTTC
few TRBJ1-5 TRBD1 TRBV5-1 CASSSTGNNQPQHF TGCGCCAGCAGCTCGACAGGGAACAATCAGCCCCAGCATTTT
. TRBJ2-1 TRBD2 TRBV4-1 CASSQDPGTRTYNEQFF TGCGCCAGCAGCCAAGACCCCGGGACTAGGACCTACAATGAGCAGTTCTTC
. TRBJ2-5 TRBD2 TRBV27 CASSLQGLAGSPETQYF TGTGCCAGCAGTTTACAAGGACTAGCGGGAAGTCCGGAGACCCAGTACTTC
. TRBJ2-3 TRBD2 TRBV11-2 CASSLGARTSGRADTQYF TGTGCCAGCAGCTTAGGGGCCCGGACTAGCGGGAGGGCAGATACGCAGTATTTT
. TRBJ2-5 . TRBV9 CASSPGLSGVQETQYF TGTGCCAGCAGCCCCGGGCTAAGCGGAGTCCAAGAGACCCAGTACTTC
few TRBJ1-5 . TRBV28 CASSPSSLQPQHF TGTGCCAGCAGTCCCTCATCGTTGCAGCCCCAGCATTTT
. TRBJ1-5 . TRBV11-1 CASSRGPGQPQHF TGTGCCAGCAGCAGGGGACCTGGACAGCCCCAGCATTTT
few TRBJ2-5 . TRBV19 CASSLGTSPETQYF TGTGCCAGTAGTTTAGGGACTTCTCCAGAGACCCAGTACTTC
. TRBJ2-3 TRBD2 TRBV5-1 CASSGYLAGGTDTQYF TGCGCCAGCAGCGGATACCTAGCGGGGGGCACAGATACGCAGTATTTT
. TRBJ2-1 . TRBV7-9 CASSQLLYNEQFF TGTGCCAGCAGCCAACTCCTTTACAATGAGCAGTTCTTC
. TRBJ2-1 TRBD2 TRBV4-1 CASSQGLAGGVGGLAYNEQFF TGCGCCAGCAGCCAAGGACTAGCGGGAGGTGTAGGAGGTTTGGCCTACAATGAGCAGTTCTTC
. TRBJ1-3 . TRBV5-1 CASSDTAISGNTIYF TGCGCCAGCAGCGATACAGCGATCTCTGGAAACACCATATATTTT
. TRBJ1-2 . TRBV28 CASSSLDLKGYTF TGTGCCAGCAGTTCACTGGACCTAAAGGGCTACACCTTC
many TRBJ1-1 . TRBV19 CASSIFLDGDEAFF TGTGCCAGTAGTATCTTTCTAGACGGTGATGAAGCTTTCTTT